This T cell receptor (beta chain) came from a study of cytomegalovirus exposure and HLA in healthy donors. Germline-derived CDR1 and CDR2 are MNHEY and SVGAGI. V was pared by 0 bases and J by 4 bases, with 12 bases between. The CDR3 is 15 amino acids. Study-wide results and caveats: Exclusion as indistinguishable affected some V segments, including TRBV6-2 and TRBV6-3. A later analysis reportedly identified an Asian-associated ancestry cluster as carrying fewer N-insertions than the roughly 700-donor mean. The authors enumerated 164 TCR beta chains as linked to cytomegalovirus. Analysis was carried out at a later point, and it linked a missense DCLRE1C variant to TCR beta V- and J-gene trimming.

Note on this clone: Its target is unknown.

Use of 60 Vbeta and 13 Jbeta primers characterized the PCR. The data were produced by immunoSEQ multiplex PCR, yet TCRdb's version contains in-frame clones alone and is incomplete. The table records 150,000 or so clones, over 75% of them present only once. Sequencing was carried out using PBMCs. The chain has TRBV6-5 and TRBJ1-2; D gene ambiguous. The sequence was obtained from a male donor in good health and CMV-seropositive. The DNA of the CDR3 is TGTGCCAGCAGTTACTCTGCCGGGGAGGGCTATGGCTACACCTTC. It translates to CASSYSAGEGYGYTF.